These 25 T cell receptor beta chains came from one sample sequenced in a study of cytomegalovirus exposure and HLA in healthy donors. 13 Jbeta primers and 60 Vbeta primers were used for the PCR. Sequencing was performed with immunoSEQ multiplex PCR; in TCRdb, only in-frame clones are kept and a portion is missing. In the table there are some 120,000 clones, about four fifths of which are singletons. Sequencing was done on a sample of PBMCs. The receptors stem from a man between 25 and 39 years old in good health and CMV-seropositive.

V gene TRBV10-1 combines with J gene TRBJ1-1; 11 bases line up with TRBD1. Trimming cost V 7 bases and J 4 bases; bases outside gene matches: 5. The germline gives CDR1 WNHNN, CDR2 SYGVQD (reference sequence). CDR3 length: 14 residues. CDR3 nucleotides: TGCGCCAGCATTCAGGACAGGGGGCCCACTGAAGCTTTCTTT. Translated: CASIQDRGPTEAFF.

The chain is built from TRBV5-8 and TRBJ2-7; maybe TRBD2 (6 bases). The CDR3 is 13 residues long. CDR1 and CDR2 (germline): SGHTS, YDEGEE. The ends were cut back, 3 bases at V and 0 bases at J, with 7 bases in the middle. The CDR3 DNA reads TGTGCCAGCAGCTGGGACTTCTCCTACGAGCAGTACTTC. It encodes CASSWDFSYEQYF.

The chain has TRBV28 and TRBJ2-1; D not certain. CDR1 is MDHEN and CDR2 is SYDVKM in the germline V gene. V lost 4 bases and J lost 1, with 14 bases in between. There are 16 residues in the CDR3. Here the CDR3 reads CASSSSLVLSYNEQFF. The CDR3 bases are TGTGCCAGCAGTTCATCGCTTGTACTTTCCTACAATGAGCAGTTCTTC.

V and J are TRBV19 and TRBJ2-7, with D perhaps TRBD2 (6 bases). The germline gives CDR1 LNHDA, CDR2 SQIVND (reference sequence). The CDR3 runs 14 residues. V gave up 3 bases and J gave up 3 bases, with 12 bases separating them. CDR3 region: CASSMGSGLYEQYF. The CDR3 DNA is TGTGCCAGTAGTATGGGTAGCGGCCTCTACGAGCAGTACTTC.

The chain is built from TRBV27 and TRBJ2-5; TRBD2 is a possible D gene (7 bases). The V gene lost 3 bases and the J gene lost 2 bases, with 10 bases spanning the gap. The CDR3 spans 14 residues. Germline-derived CDR1 and CDR2 are MNHEY and SMNVEV (reference sequence). Here the CDR3 DNA reads TGTGCCAGCAGTTTCGAGGGGGGGCAAGAGACCCAGTACTTC. It yields the protein CASSFEGGQETQYF.

The chain joins TRBV30 to TRBJ1-5; D unclear. Looked up from germline, CDR1 is GTSNPN and CDR2 is SVGIG (reference sequence). CDR3 length: 13 amino acids. V lost 0 bases to trimming and J lost 4 bases, with 7 bases between them. The CDR3 loop is CAWSVRENQPQHF. DNA for the CDR3: TGTGCCTGGAGTGTGAGAGAGAATCAGCCCCAGCATTTT.

This chain connects TRBV2 to TRBJ2-7; TRBD1 might be the D (5 bases). V gave up 6 bases and J gave up 6 bases, with 18 bases separating them. The V gene's germline CDR1 is SNHLY and CDR2 FYNNEI. CDR3 size: 14 residues. Here the CDR3 reads CASRKETDSSEQYF. CDR3 nucleotides: TGTGCCAGCAGAAAGGAGACAGATTCGTCCGAGCAGTACTTC.

The J gene is TRBJ2-2, the V gene TRBV11-2, with TRBD1 matching over 7 bases. The germline CDR1 and CDR2 sequences are SGHAT and FQNNGV. The CDR3 loop spans 15 amino acids. V lost 3 bases and J lost 0; bases outside the gene matches: 1. CDR3 nucleotide sequence: TGTGCCAGCAGCTTTGGACAGGCGAACACCGGGGAGCTGTTTTTT. Protein sequence: CASSFGQANTGELFF. The whole variable domain, remainder taken from reference TRBV11-2 and TRBJ2-2, is EAGVAQSPRYKIIEKRQSVAFWCNPISGHATLYWYQQILGQGPKLLIQFQNNGVVDDSQLPKDRFSAERLKGVDSTLKIQPAKLEDSAVYLCASSFGQANTGELFFGEGSRLTVL.

The rearrangement uses TRBV7-2 and TRBJ1-6, with unresolved D. Germline CDR1 reads SGHTA; CDR2 reads FQGNSA. The CDR3 has 15 residues. V shed 2 bases and J shed 7 bases, with 12 bases lying between them. CDR3 residues: CASSLQPGRNSPLHF. The CDR3 DNA sequence: TGTGCCAGCAGCTTACAACCCGGCAGGAATTCACCCCTCCACTTT.

The V and J genes are TRBV5-6 and TRBJ2-3; D might be TRBD1 (5 bases). Germline CDR1 reads SGHDT; CDR2 reads YYEEEE. The CDR3 totals 15 residues. Trimming pared 3 bases from V and 2 bases from J, leaving 13 bases between. CDR3 residues: CASSSKTVLTDTQYF. CDR3 nucleotide sequence: TGTGCCAGCAGCTCCAAGACAGTTCTCACAGATACGCAGTATTTT.

The chain links TRBV11-2 to TRBJ1-3; D not resolved. CDR3 size: 14 residues. Trimming removed 4 bases at V and 9 bases at J, with 16 bases between. Germline V gene lookup returns CDR1 SGHAT and CDR2 FQNNGV. Written as DNA, the CDR3 is TGTGCCAGCAGCTCCCTCGATCTTCTAAGCACCATATATTTT. It yields the protein CASSSLDLLSTIYF.

Only a few counts were recorded for this clone. Written as DNA, the CDR3 is TGTGCCAGCAGTCCCTGGACAGGGAACACTGAAGCTTTCTTT. It translates to CASSPWTGNTEAFF. The rearrangement uses TRBV6-5 and TRBJ1-1, with 7 bases aligning to TRBD1. V shed 5 bases, J shed 1 base, and the junction held 4 bases outside the gene matches. CDR3 length: 14 amino acids. Germline loops: CDR1 MNHEY, CDR2 SVGAGI.

The CDR3 nucleotides are TGTGCCAGCATCGGACTAGCGGGGGGGCCTGGATTGAATGAGCAGTTCTTC. Protein product: CASIGLAGGPGLNEQFF. The chain joins TRBV7-9 to TRBJ2-1; the match to TRBD2 covers 15 bases. The CDR3 has 17 amino acids. Germline CDR1 is SEHNR and CDR2 is FQNEAQ (reference sequence). The J segment lost 7 bases and the V segment lost 7 bases, leaving 11 bases of the junction unmatched.

The sample holds a few counts of this clone. This chain connects TRBV28 to TRBJ2-5, with D possibly TRBD1 on 5 matching bases. The J call may be in error: the DNA end matches TRBJ2-7 better. There are 16 residues in the CDR3. Per germline, CDR1 MDHEN and CDR2 SYDVKM. This CDR3 reads CASTVELAGRTYEQYF. The CDR3, as DNA: TGTGCCAGCACCGTAGAATTGGCAGGGCGAACCTACGAGCAGTACTTC.

A remark on this clone: At one end, the junction sequence differs from germline, possibly due to a read error. The chain is built from TRBV10-2 and TRBJ2-4; TRBD2 might be the D (5 bases). Germline CDR1 is WSHSY and CDR2 is SAAADI. This CDR3 is 14 amino acids long. The CDR3 nucleotides are TGCGCCAGCAGTGAGTTGGGAGCCAAAAACAGTCAGTACTTC. Translated, it gives CASSELGAKNSQYF.

The chain is built from TRBV11-3 and TRBJ1-1; 9 bases align to TRBD1. J gave up 0 bases and V 2 bases, and 13 bases lay outside the gene matches. Germline lookup yields CDR1 SGHNT and CDR2 YENEEA. The CDR3 sequence is 19 residues long. The CDR3 DNA is TGTGCCAGCAGCTTATTCCCCGGGACAGGGAACGGAGTGAACACTGAAGCTTTCTTT. This codes for CASSLFPGTGNGVNTEAFF.

CDR3 sequence: CASSQTSGGTPFEQYF. The CDR3 nucleotides read TGTGCCAGCAGCCAAACTAGCGGGGGCACCCCGTTCGAGCAGTACTTC. The chain employs TRBV7-2 and TRBJ2-7; 11 nucleotides agree with TRBD2. Trimming removed 5 bases from V and 6 bases from J; junction bases left unmatched: 12. The germline V gene encodes CDR1 SGHTA and CDR2 FQGNSA. This CDR3 contains 16 residues. The full variable domain, completed using reference TRBV7-2 and TRBJ2-7, is GAGVSQSPSNKVTEKGKDVELRCDPISGHTALYWYRQSLGQGLEFLIYFQGNSAPDKSGLPSDRFSAERTGGSVSTLTIQRTQQEDSAVYLCASSQTSGGTPFEQYFGPGTRLTVT.

The V call is TRBV4-2, the J call TRBJ2-1; possible D gene TRBD2, 5 bases. This CDR3 comprises 16 residues. V lost 1 base and J 15 bases, leaving 25 bases between the germline ends. Germline lookup yields CDR1 LGHNA and CDR2 YNFKEQ. CDR3 amino acids: CASSQGGGYEDGGLFF. The CDR3 DNA reads as TGTGCCAGCAGCCAAGGCGGTGGATATGAGGATGGAGGCCTGTTCTTC.

The V call is TRBV5-1, the J call TRBJ2-1; 14 bases are shared with TRBD2. The CDR3 contains 17 residues. V was pared by 4 bases and J by 6 bases, with 9 bases of the junction left unmatched. Germline V lookup: CDR1 SGHRS, CDR2 YFSETQ. The CDR3 sequence is CASSRLAGGGGGNEQFF. The CDR3 nucleotides read TGCGCCAGCAGCAGACTAGCGGGAGGGGGGGGTGGCAATGAGCAGTTCTTC.

The table lists this clone with a few counts. This chain links TRBV19 with TRBJ1-4; 10 nucleotides line up with TRBD1. V was pared by 9 bases and J by 7 bases, with 11 bases of the junction left unmatched. CDR3 length: 15 amino acids. CDR1 LNHDA and CDR2 SQIVND come from the germline V gene (reference sequence). The CDR3 here is CASQDRGRGSEKLFF. CDR3 DNA: TGTGCCAGCCAAGACAGGGGGCGAGGAAGTGAAAAACTGTTTTTT.

The gene calls are TRBV11-2 and TRBJ2-5; D remains unclear. This CDR3 is 12 amino acids long. Germline lookup yields CDR1 SGHAT and CDR2 FQNNGV. The ends were cut back, 6 bases at V and 5 bases at J, with 10 bases in the middle. This chain's CDR3 is CASSTSPETQYF. The CDR3 DNA is TGTGCCAGCAGTACTTCCCCCGAGACCCAGTACTTC. The full variable domain, its missing parts supplied by reference TRBV11-2 and TRBJ2-5, is EAGVAQSPRYKIIEKRQSVAFWCNPISGHATLYWYQQILGQGPKLLIQFQNNGVVDDSQLPKDRFSAERLKGVDSTLKIQPAKLEDSAVYLCASSTSPETQYFGPGTRLLVL.

This clone was seen more than once but under ten times. The chain combines TRBV6-1 with TRBJ2-5, with 13 bases that match TRBD2. Per the germline V gene, CDR1 is MNHNS and CDR2 is SASEGT. The CDR3 runs to 13 residues. The ends lost 11 bases at V and 5 bases at J; junction bases unmatched: 5. CDR3 DNA: TGTGCCTCGGGACTAGCGGGGCACGAGACCCAGTACTTC. This codes for CASGLAGHETQYF.

The chain carries TRBV5-1 and TRBJ2-2; unclear D gene. The germline V gene has CDR1 SGHRS and CDR2 YFSETQ. CDR3 size: 13 residues. V lost 0 bases, J lost 6 bases, and 6 bases lay in between. CDR3 amino acids: CASSLGPAGELFF. The CDR3 DNA sequence: TGCGCCAGCAGCTTGGGTCCGGCCGGGGAGCTGTTTTTT.

The CDR3 sequence is CASSSSGYTGELFF. CDR3 bases: TGCGCCAGCAGCTCTAGCGGGTACACCGGGGAGCTGTTTTTT. The chain recombines TRBV5-1 with TRBJ2-2; TRBD2 matches 8 bases. Germline V gene sequence: CDR1 SGHRS, CDR2 YFSETQ. The CDR3 runs to 14 residues. With 3 bases clipped from V and 3 bases from J, the junction kept 1 base outside the gene matches.

V usage is TRBV9 and J usage is TRBJ2-2; possible D gene TRBD2, 6 bases. Germline V gene lookup returns CDR1 SGDLS and CDR2 YYNGEE. V was clipped by 3 bases and J by 1 base, with 10 bases between them. The CDR3 is 15 residues long. The CDR3 bases are TGTGCCAGCAGCGGGACTAACCTGAACACCGGGGAGCTGTTTTTT. Amino acids: CASSGTNLNTGELFF.